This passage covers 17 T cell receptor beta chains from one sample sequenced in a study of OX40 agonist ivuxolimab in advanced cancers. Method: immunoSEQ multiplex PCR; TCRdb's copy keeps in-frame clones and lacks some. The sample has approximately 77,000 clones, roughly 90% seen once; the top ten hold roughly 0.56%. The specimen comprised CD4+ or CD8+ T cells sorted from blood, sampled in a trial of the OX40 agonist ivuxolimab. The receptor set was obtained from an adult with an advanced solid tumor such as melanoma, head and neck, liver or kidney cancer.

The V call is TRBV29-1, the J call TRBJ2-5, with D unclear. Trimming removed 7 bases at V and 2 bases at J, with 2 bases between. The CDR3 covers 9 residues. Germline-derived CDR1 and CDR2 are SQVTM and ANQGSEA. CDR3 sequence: CSGQETQYF. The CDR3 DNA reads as TGCAGCGGGCAAGAGACCCAGTACTTC.

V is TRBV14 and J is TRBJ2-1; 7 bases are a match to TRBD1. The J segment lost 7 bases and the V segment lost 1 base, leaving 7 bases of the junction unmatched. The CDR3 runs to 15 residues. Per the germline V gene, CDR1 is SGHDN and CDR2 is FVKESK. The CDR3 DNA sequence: TGTGCCAGCAGCCAAGTGCGACAGGGAAGGAATGAGCAGTTCTTC. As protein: CASSQVRQGRNEQFF.

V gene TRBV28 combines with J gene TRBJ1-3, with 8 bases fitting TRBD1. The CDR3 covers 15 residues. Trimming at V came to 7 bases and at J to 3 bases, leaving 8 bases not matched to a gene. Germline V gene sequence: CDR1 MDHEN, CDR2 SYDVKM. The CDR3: CASNPLTGVGNTIYF. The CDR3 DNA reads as TGTGCCAGCAACCCACTGACAGGGGTTGGAAACACCATATATTTT.

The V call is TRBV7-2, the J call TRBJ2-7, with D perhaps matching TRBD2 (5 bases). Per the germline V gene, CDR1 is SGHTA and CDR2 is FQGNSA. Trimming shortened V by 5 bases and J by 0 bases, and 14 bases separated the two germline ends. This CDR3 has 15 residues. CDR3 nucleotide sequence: TGTGCCAGCAGCCAAAATAGCGTTTCCTCCTACGAGCAGTACTTC. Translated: CASSQNSVSSYEQYF.

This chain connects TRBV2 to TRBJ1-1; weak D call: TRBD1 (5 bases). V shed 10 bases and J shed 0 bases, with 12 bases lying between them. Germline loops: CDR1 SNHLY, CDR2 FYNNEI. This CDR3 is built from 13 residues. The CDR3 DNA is TGTGCCACCATGGGGCAGATGAACACTGAAGCTTTCTTT. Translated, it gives CATMGQMNTEAFF. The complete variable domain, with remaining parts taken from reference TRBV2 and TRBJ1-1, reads EPEVTQTPSHQVTQMGQEVILRCVPISNHLYFYWYRQILGQKVEFLVSFYNNEISEKSEIFDDQFSVERPDGSNFTLKIRSTKLEDSAMYFCATMGQMNTEAFFGQGTRLTVV.

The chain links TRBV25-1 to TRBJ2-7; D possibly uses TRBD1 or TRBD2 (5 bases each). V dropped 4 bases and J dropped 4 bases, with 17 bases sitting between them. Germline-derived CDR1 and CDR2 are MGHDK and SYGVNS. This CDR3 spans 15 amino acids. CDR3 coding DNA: TGTGCCAGCAGTGGGAGTTCGGGATGGGGGTACGAGCAGTACTTC. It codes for CASSGSSGWGYEQYF.

DNA of the CDR3: TGTGCCAGCAGCTTAGAAATAGCGGGAGGGTTTGAGCAGTTCTTC. This encodes CASSLEIAGGFEQFF. The chain joins TRBV7-8 to TRBJ2-1, with TRBD2 matching 11 bases. This CDR3 has 15 amino acids. From germline, CDR1 is SGHVS and CDR2 FQNEAQ. The J segment lost 9 bases and the V segment lost 1 base, leaving 5 bases of the junction unmatched.

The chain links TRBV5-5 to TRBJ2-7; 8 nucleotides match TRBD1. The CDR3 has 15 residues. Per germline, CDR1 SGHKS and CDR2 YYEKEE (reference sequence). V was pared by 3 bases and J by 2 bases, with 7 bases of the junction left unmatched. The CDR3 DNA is TGTGCCAGCAGCTCCGAGACAGGGGTTCCCTACGAGCAGTACTTC. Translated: CASSSETGVPYEQYF.

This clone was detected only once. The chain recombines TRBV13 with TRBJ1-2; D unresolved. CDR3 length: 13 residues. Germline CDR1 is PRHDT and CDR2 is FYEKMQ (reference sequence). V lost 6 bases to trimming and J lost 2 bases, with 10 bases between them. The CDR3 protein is CASSRTANYGYTF. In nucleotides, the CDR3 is TGTGCCAGCAGTAGGACGGCGAACTATGGCTACACCTTC.

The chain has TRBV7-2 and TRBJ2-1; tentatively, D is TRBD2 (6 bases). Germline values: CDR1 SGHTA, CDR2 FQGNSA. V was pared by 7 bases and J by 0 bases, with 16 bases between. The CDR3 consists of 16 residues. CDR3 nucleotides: TGTGCCAGCACCCTCTCCGCGGGGAGCTCCTACAATGAGCAGTTCTTC. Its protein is CASTLSAGSSYNEQFF.

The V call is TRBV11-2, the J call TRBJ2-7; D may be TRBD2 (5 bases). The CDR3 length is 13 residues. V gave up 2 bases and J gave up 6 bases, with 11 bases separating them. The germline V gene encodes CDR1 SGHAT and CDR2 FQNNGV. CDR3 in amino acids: CASSLTADGEQYF. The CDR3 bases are TGTGCCAGCAGCTTAACAGCGGATGGCGAGCAGTACTTC.

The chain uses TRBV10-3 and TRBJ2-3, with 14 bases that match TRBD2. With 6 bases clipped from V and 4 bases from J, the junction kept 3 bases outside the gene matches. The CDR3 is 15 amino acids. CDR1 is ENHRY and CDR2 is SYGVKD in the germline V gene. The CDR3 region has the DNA TGTGCCATCAGGGGGACTAGCGGGAGCGCAGATACGCAGTATTTT. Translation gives CAIRGTSGSADTQYF.

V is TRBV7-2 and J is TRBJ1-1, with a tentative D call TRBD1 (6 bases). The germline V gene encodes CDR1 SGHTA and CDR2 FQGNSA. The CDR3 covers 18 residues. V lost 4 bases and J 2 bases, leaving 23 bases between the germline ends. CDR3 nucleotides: TGTGCCAGCAGCTCATTCGGCGCTTCCGGGACAATAAACACTGAAGCTTTCTTT. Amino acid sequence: CASSSFGASGTINTEAFF.

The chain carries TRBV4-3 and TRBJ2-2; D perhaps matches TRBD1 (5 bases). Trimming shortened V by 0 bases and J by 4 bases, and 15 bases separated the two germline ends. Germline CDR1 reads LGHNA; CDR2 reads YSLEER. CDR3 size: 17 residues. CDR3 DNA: TGCGCCAGCAGCCAAGACAGGGCGGCACGACTCACCGGGGAGCTGTTTTTT. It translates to CASSQDRAARLTGELFF.

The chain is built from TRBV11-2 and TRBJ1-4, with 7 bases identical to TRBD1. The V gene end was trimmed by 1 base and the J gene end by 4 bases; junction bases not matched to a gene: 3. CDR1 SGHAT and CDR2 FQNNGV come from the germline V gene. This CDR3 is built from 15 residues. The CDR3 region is CASSLGTGDNEKLFF. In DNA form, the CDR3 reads TGTGCCAGCAGCTTAGGGACAGGCGATAATGAAAAACTGTTTTTT.

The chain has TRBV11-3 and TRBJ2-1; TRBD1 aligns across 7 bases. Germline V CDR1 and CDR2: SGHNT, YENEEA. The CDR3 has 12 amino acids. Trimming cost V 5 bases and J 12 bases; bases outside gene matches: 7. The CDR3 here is CASSVGTALQFF. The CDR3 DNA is TGTGCCAGCAGCGTAGGGACAGCGCTGCAGTTCTTC. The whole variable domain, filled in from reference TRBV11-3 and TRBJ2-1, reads EAGVVQSPRYKIIEKKQPVAFWCNPISGHNTLYWYLQNLGQGPELLIRYENEEAVDDSQLPKDRFSAERLKGVDSTLKIQPAELGDSAVYLCASSVGTALQFFGPGTRLTVL.

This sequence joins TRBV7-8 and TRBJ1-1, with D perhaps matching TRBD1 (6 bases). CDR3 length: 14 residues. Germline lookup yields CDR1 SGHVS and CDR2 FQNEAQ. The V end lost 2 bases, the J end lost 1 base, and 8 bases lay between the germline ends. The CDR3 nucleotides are TGTGCCAGCAGCTTAACGACAGGGAACACTGAAGCTTTCTTT. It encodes CASSLTTGNTEAFF.